The sequence of this TCR beta chain was determined in a study of T cell responses to AZD1222 COVID-19 vaccine. Study conclusions and caveats: Reports indicate that nearly half of spike-specific TCRs are directed at unmutated variant regions. Distributed over spike, vaccine-associated CD4 TCRs predominated at 160-218 and 743-854. Seropositive AZD1222 recipients at baseline numbered only 6 or 7. White British ancestry dominated among donors, who included more females, and clonal diversity was possibly underestimated.

Measured with immunoSEQ multiplex PCR; TCRdb has only the in-frame clones, and not every one. The table includes around 130,000 clones, approximately 85% detected once. This CDR3 region has 17 residues. The germline V gene encodes CDR1 MNHEY and CDR2 SMNVEV (reference sequence). With V trimmed by 6 bases and J by 6 bases, 13 bases remained unmatched. Details on this clone: The antigen is not known.

V and J are TRBV27 and TRBJ1-6; 8 bases line up with TRBD1. This receptor was identified in an adult in good health. Sample: peripheral blood, taken on day 0 of AZD1222 vaccination. DNA of the CDR3: TGTGCCAGCAGAGGTCTCCAGGGGGCGCAGGGTAATTCACCCCTCCACTTT. This translates into CASRGLQGAQGNSPLHF.